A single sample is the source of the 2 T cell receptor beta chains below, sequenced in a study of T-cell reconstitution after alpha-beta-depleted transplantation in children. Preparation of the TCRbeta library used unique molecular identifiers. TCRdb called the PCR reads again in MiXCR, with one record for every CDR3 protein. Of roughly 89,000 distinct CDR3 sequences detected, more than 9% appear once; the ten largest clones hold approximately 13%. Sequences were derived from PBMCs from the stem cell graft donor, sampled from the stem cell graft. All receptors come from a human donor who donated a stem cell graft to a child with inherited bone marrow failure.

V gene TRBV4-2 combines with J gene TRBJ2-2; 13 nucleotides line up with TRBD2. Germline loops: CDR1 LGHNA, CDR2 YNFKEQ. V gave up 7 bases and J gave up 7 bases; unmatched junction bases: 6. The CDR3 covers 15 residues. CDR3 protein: CASILLAGGIGELFF. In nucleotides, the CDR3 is TGTGCCAGCATCCTACTAGCGGGGGGGATCGGGGAGCTGTTTTTT.

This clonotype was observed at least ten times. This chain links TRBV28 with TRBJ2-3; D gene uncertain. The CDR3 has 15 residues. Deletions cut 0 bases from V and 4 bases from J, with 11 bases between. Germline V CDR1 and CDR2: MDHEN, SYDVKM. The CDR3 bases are TGTGCCAGCAGTTTATGGATGGATCCCGCAGATACGCAGTATTTT. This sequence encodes CASSLWMDPADTQYF.